Following are 26 T cell receptor beta chains from one sample sequenced in a study of shared clonotypes between healthy human individuals. Using immunoSEQ multiplex PCR, the repertoire was profiled, and TCRdb retains in-frame clones only, with some absent. The table records roughly 1,600,000 clones, around 98.5% of them present only once. Sequencing input: naive CD4+ T cells sorted from blood. Described subset: CD45RA+ positively selected. The receptors derive from a man aged 25-45 years in good health.

This chain joins TRBV30 and TRBJ1-5, with D hard to call. The CDR3 length is 16 residues. Germline V gives CDR1 GTSNPN, CDR2 SVGIG (reference sequence). Trimming took 0 bases from V and 4 from J, leaving 16 bases between them. The CDR3 DNA reads TGTGCCTGGAGTGTACTCGGTATGAATCAAAATCAGCCCCAGCATTTT. Translated: CAWSVLGMNQNQPQHF.

The CDR3 region is CASSLISGSGTYEQYF. The CDR3 coding sequence is TGCGCCAGCAGCCTGATAAGCGGGAGTGGGACCTACGAGCAGTACTTC. The V and J genes are TRBV5-1 and TRBJ2-7, with TRBD2 matching over 8 bases. Germline V gene sequence: CDR1 SGHRS, CDR2 YFSETQ. The V segment lost 4 bases and the J segment 2 bases; nucleotides outside the gene matches: 11. This CDR3 has 16 amino acids.

This chain connects TRBV5-1 to TRBJ2-2, with TRBD2 identical over 7 bases. CDR1 and CDR2 from the germline V gene are SGHRS and YFSETQ. Unmatched junction bases numbered 4, after V lost 2 bases and J lost 6 bases. This CDR3 spans 14 amino acids. The CDR3: CASSFGGSAGELFF. CDR3 in DNA: TGCGCCAGCAGCTTCGGCGGGAGTGCCGGGGAGCTGTTTTTT. The full variable domain, rest sourced from reference TRBV5-1 and TRBJ2-2, is KAGVTQTPRYLIKTRGQQVTLSCSPISGHRSVSWYQQTPGQGLQFLFEYFSETQRNKGNFPGRFSGRQFSNSRSEMNVSTLELGDSALYLCASSFGGSAGELFFGEGSRLTVL.

The rearrangement links TRBV18 to TRBJ2-3, with D uncertain. V lost 3 bases to trimming and J lost 2 bases, with 9 bases between them. Germline V gene data show CDR1 as KGHSH and CDR2 as LQKENI. This CDR3 spans 14 amino acids. CDR3 amino acids: CASSPETFTDTQYF. The CDR3, as DNA: TGTGCCAGCTCACCGGAAACCTTCACAGATACGCAGTATTTT.

This sequence joins TRBV4-1 and TRBJ2-3; a possible D gene is TRBD2 (6 bases). The V and J ends lost 4 bases and 6 bases respectively, with 14 bases between them. Germline CDR1 is MGHRA and CDR2 is YSYEKL. This CDR3 has 14 amino acids. This CDR3 is CASSLLGGLDTQYF. In nucleotides, the CDR3 is TGCGCCAGCAGCCTACTTGGGGGGTTGGATACGCAGTATTTT.

The J gene is TRBJ2-5, the V gene TRBV25-1, with D possibly TRBD1 on 5 matching bases. Between the trimmed V and J ends, which lost 6 bases and 3 bases, there was a span of 23 bases. CDR3 length: 17 residues. Germline V lookup: CDR1 MGHDK, CDR2 SYGVNS. The chain's CDR3 is CASSRRGTVRMEETQYF. The CDR3 bases are TGTGCCAGCAGCAGAAGGGGTACGGTAAGGATGGAAGAGACCCAGTACTTC.

This sequence joins TRBV7-6 and TRBJ2-2; D might be TRBD2 (6 bases). CDR1 is SGHVS and CDR2 is FNYEAQ in the germline V gene. V lost 1 base and J lost 0, with 15 bases in between. CDR3 length: 18 amino acids. The CDR3 spells CASSLGLRGSTNTGELFF. The CDR3 DNA reads TGTGCCAGCAGCTTAGGTCTCCGGGGGAGTACGAACACCGGGGAGCTGTTTTTT.

V is TRBV28 and J is TRBJ1-5, with TRBD1 as a possible D gene (5 bases). The CDR3 totals 13 residues. Germline V gene lookup returns CDR1 MDHEN and CDR2 SYDVKM. V lost 9 bases and J 6 bases, leaving 15 bases between the germline ends. For the CDR3, the DNA is TGTGCCAGATCCTACTGGGGGGGTCAGCCCCAGCATTTT. It translates to CARSYWGGQPQHF.

CDR3 protein: CASIRRLPNTGELFF. Written as DNA, the CDR3 is TGTGCCAGCATTAGGAGGCTACCGAACACCGGGGAGCTGTTTTTT. The V and J genes are TRBV2 and TRBJ2-2, with D possibly being TRBD2 (5 bases). The germline CDR1 and CDR2 sequences are SNHLY and FYNNEI. The CDR3 is 15 amino acids. Trimming left V 7 bases short and J 0 bases short, with 12 bases between.

The rearrangement joins TRBV5-6 to TRBJ2-7; no clear D gene. Germline V gene data show CDR1 as SGHDT and CDR2 as YYEEEE. The CDR3 consists of 15 residues. V was cut by 2 bases and J by 4 bases, with 16 bases left in between. CDR3 sequence (DNA): TGTGCCAGCAGCTTCCGATTCAAGTCTCAGTACGAGCAGTACTTC. Its protein is CASSFRFKSQYEQYF.

The chain links TRBV30 to TRBJ2-3; maybe TRBD2 (5 bases). V was pared by 5 bases and J by 4 bases, with 7 bases between. The germline V gene has CDR1 GTSNPN and CDR2 SVGIG (reference sequence). The CDR3 totals 11 residues. The CDR3 here is CAWGGPDTQYF. The CDR3 coding sequence is TGTGCCTGGGGAGGCCCAGATACGCAGTATTTT.

The V call is TRBV7-9, the J call TRBJ2-7; D might be TRBD1 (5 bases). The CDR3 spans 16 residues. Between the trimmed V and J ends, which lost 5 bases and 2 bases, there was a span of 19 bases. Germline lookup yields CDR1 SEHNR and CDR2 FQNEAQ (reference sequence). DNA of the CDR3: TGTGCCAGCAGCATCGGACGGACGCAGGGCACCTACGAGCAGTACTTC. Its protein product is CASSIGRTQGTYEQYF.

The rearrangement joins TRBV5-1 to TRBJ2-1, with TRBD2 identical over 9 bases. CDR1 is SGHRS and CDR2 is YFSETQ in the germline V gene. The CDR3 length is 18 residues. After removal of 0 bases from V and 3 bases from J, the junction contained 10 bases not matched to a gene. The CDR3 region has the DNA TGCGCCAGCAGCTTGGAAACTGCCGGGACTAGCATCTACAATGAGCAGTTCTTC. Residues: CASSLETAGTSIYNEQFF. The entire variable domain, with the rest obtained from reference TRBV5-1 and TRBJ2-1, is as follows: KAGVTQTPRYLIKTRGQQVTLSCSPISGHRSVSWYQQTPGQGLQFLFEYFSETQRNKGNFPGRFSGRQFSNSRSEMNVSTLELGDSALYLCASSLETAGTSIYNEQFFGPGTRLTVL.

The table lists this clone with a count of one. DNA for the CDR3: TGTGCCACCAGCAGGACTAGCGGGAGGCCTAACAATGAGCAGTTCTTC. The encoded protein is CATSRTSGRPNNEQFF. The rearrangement uses TRBV15 and TRBJ2-1, with 13 bases fitting TRBD2. The CDR3 has 16 amino acids. In germline, CDR1 is LNHNV, CDR2 YYDKDF (reference sequence). J lost 5 bases, V lost 3 bases, and 4 bases had no gene match.

This chain uses TRBV19 with TRBJ1-5; D uncertain. Looked up from germline, CDR1 is LNHDA and CDR2 is SQIVND (reference sequence). V lost 6 bases and J 3 bases, leaving 6 bases between the germline ends. The length of the CDR3 is 12 residues. In nucleotides, the CDR3 is TGTGCCAGTAGGCCTCTCAATCAGCCCCAGCATTTT. This gives the protein CASRPLNQPQHF.

This clone is a singleton in its sample. This chain uses TRBV27 with TRBJ1-3; no clear D. V lost 4 bases, J lost 1 base, and 5 bases lay in between. The CDR3 has 13 amino acids. From germline, CDR1 is MNHEY and CDR2 SMNVEV (reference sequence). The CDR3 sequence: CASSSGSGNTIYF. CDR3 DNA sequence: TGTGCCAGCAGTTCGGGATCTGGAAACACCATATATTTT.

J is TRBJ2-7 and V is TRBV6-6; maybe TRBD1 (6 bases). CDR3 length: 13 residues. Germline values: CDR1 MNHNY, CDR2 SVGAGI (reference sequence). The V end was cut by 9 bases, the J end by 0 bases, with 12 bases between. Here the CDR3 reads CASRDRNSYEQYF. In DNA form, the CDR3 reads TGTGCCAGTCGTGACAGGAACTCCTACGAGCAGTACTTC.

The rearrangement joins TRBV27 to TRBJ2-7; 7 bases align to TRBD1. J gave up 4 bases and V 1 base, and 4 bases lay outside the gene matches. CDR3 length: 14 amino acids. Per germline, CDR1 MNHEY and CDR2 SMNVEV (reference sequence). CDR3 DNA: TGTGCCAGCAGTTTATTGGGACAGCCGTACGAGCAGTACTTC. Translating gives CASSLLGQPYEQYF.

V and J are TRBV13 and TRBJ1-3; D remains ambiguous. The CDR3 is 14 residues long. From germline, CDR1 is PRHDT and CDR2 FYEKMQ (reference sequence). V gave up 5 bases and J gave up 4 bases, with 12 bases separating them. CDR3 in amino acids: CASSPPQSGNTIYF. DNA for the CDR3: TGTGCCAGCAGCCCTCCGCAGTCGGGAAACACCATATATTTT.

The rearrangement joins TRBV11-3 to TRBJ2-7; 7 nucleotides match TRBD1. This CDR3 region has 14 residues. Looked up from germline, CDR1 is SGHNT and CDR2 is YENEEA. V lost 5 bases, J lost 5 bases, and 9 bases stayed unmatched. This CDR3 is CASSNNRGLDEQYF. The DNA of the CDR3 is TGTGCCAGCAGCAATAACAGGGGTTTGGACGAGCAGTACTTC.

The chain is built from TRBV6-1 and TRBJ2-7; 13 nucleotides align to TRBD2. This CDR3 spans 16 amino acids. Germline CDR1 is MNHNS and CDR2 is SASEGT. V was clipped by 4 bases and J by 3 bases; unmatched bases: 6. The CDR3 loop reads CASSAPTSGRFYEQYF. Here the CDR3 DNA reads TGTGCCAGCAGTGCCCCGACTAGCGGGAGGTTCTACGAGCAGTACTTC.

The chain joins TRBV7-8 to TRBJ2-6, with D maybe TRBD1 (5 bases). Germline values: CDR1 SGHVS, CDR2 FQNEAQ. The CDR3 is 18 residues long. The ends were cut back, 3 bases at V and 0 bases at J, with 15 bases in the middle. CDR3 sequence: CASSFRTGISSGANVLTF. CDR3 nucleotide sequence: TGTGCCAGCAGCTTTAGAACAGGAATTTCCTCTGGGGCCAACGTCCTGACTTTC. The variable domain in full, with the rest retrieved from reference TRBV7-8 and TRBJ2-6, is GAGVSQSPRYKVAKRGQDVALRCDPISGHVSLFWYQQALGQGPEFLTYFQNEAQLDKSGLPSDRFFAERPEGSVSTLKIQRTQQEDSAVYLCASSFRTGISSGANVLTFGAGSRLTVL.

This chain links TRBV7-2 with TRBJ1-1; maybe TRBD1 (6 bases). This CDR3 is built from 16 residues. Germline CDR1 SGHTA, CDR2 FQGNSA. V lost 5 bases, J lost 1 base, and 17 bases lay in between. The CDR3, as DNA: TGTGCCAGCAGCCCAGGACGTGGGGGGCGGAACACTGAAGCTTTCTTT. As protein: CASSPGRGGRNTEAFF. Combining the CDR3 with reference TRBV7-2 and TRBJ1-1 gives the whole variable domain GAGVSQSPSNKVTEKGKDVELRCDPISGHTALYWYRQSLGQGLEFLIYFQGNSAPDKSGLPSDRFSAERTGGSVSTLTIQRTQQEDSAVYLCASSPGRGGRNTEAFFGQGTRLTVV.

The J gene is TRBJ2-7, the V gene TRBV10-2; 9 bases align to TRBD1. In germline, CDR1 is WSHSY, CDR2 SAAADI. This CDR3 comprises 14 residues. Trimming took 6 bases from V and 4 from J; bases not matched to a gene: 7. Here the CDR3 DNA reads TGCGCCAGCAGGTCGACAGGGGGGGGATACGAGCAGTACTTC. As protein: CASRSTGGGYEQYF.

Points on this clone: The sample contains more than one DNA sequence encoding this CDR3. The chain is built from TRBV6-1 and TRBJ2-7; no firm D call. Germline V gene lookup returns CDR1 MNHNS and CDR2 SASEGT. V lost 3 bases and J lost 0, with 12 bases in between. The CDR3 runs 15 residues. The CDR3 is CASSEALLSSYEQYF. Here the CDR3 DNA reads TGTGCCAGCAGTGAGGCCCTTTTAAGCTCCTACGAGCAGTACTTC.

The rearrangement joins TRBV4-1 to TRBJ2-5; possible D gene TRBD1, 6 bases. V was cut by 0 bases and J by 4 bases, with 15 bases left in between. The CDR3 has 16 amino acids. Germline CDR1 MGHRA, CDR2 YSYEKL. The CDR3 DNA reads TGCGCCAGCAGCCAAGATGGTCAGGGGCAGGGAGAGACCCAGTACTTC. The encoded protein is CASSQDGQGQGETQYF.